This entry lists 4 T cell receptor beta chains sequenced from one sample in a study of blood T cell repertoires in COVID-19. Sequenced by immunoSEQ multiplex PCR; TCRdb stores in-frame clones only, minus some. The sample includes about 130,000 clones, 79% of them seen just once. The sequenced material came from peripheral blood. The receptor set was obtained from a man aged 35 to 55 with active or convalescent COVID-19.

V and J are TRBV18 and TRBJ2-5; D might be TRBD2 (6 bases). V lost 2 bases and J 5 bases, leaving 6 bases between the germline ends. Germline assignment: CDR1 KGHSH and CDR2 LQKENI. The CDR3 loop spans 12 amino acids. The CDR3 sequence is CASSPGGETQYF. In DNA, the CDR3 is TGTGCCAGCTCACCAGGGGGGGAGACCCAGTACTTC.

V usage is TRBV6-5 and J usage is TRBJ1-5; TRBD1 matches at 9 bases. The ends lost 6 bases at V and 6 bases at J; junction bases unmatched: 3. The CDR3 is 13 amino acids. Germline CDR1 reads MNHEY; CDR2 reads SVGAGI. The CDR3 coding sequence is TGTGCCAGCAGGTTGACAGGGGGTCAGCCCCAGCATTTT. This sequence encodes CASRLTGGQPQHF.

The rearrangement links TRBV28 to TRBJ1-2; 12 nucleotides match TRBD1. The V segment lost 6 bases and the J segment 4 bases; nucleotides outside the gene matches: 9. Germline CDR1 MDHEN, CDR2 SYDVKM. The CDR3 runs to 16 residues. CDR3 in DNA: TGTGCCAGCAGCTCGGCCGGGACAGGGGGCGCCTATGGCTACACCTTC. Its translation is CASSSAGTGGAYGYTF.

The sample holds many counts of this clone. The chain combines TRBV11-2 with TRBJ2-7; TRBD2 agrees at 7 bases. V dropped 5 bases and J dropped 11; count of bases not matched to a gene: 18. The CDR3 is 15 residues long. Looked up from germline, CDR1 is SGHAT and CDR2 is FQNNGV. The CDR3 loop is CASSRLESGTPSEYF. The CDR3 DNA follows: TGTGCCAGCAGCCGTTTGGAGAGCGGGACCCCTTCGGAGTACTTC.